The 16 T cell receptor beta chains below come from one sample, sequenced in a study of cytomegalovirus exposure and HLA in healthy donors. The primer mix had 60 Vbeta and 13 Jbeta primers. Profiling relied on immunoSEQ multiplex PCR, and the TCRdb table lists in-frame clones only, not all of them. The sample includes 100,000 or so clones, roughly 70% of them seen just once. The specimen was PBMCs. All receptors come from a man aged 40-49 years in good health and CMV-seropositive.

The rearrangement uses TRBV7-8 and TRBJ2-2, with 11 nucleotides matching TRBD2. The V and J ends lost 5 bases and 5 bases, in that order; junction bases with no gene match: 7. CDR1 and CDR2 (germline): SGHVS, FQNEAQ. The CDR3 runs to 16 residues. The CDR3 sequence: CASSAASGRITGELFF. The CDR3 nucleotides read TGTGCCAGCAGCGCGGCTAGCGGGAGGATAACCGGGGAGCTGTTTTTT.

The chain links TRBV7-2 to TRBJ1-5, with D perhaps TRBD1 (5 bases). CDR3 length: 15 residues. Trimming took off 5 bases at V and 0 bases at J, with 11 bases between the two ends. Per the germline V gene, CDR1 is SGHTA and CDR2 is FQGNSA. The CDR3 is CASSRQTDSNQPQHF. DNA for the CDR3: TGTGCCAGCAGCCGACAGACAGATAGCAATCAGCCCCAGCATTTT.

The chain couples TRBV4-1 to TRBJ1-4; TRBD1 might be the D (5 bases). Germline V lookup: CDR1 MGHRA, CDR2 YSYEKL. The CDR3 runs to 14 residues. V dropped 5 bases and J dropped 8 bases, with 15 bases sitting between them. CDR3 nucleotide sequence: TGCGCCAGCAGCGCCTCCGGGGGAGACGAAAAACTGTTTTTT. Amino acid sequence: CASSASGGDEKLFF.

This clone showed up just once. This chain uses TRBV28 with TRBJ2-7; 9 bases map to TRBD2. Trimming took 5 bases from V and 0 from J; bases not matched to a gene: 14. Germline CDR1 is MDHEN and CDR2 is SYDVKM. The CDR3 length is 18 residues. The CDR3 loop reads CASSPPGVLAGASYEQYF. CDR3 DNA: TGTGCCAGCAGTCCCCCGGGCGTGTTAGCGGGAGCCTCCTACGAGCAGTACTTC.

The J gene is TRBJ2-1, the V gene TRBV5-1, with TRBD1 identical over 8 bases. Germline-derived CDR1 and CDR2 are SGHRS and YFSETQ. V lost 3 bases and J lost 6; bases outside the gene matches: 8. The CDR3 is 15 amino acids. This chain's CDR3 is CASSSGQGGGNEQFF. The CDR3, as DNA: TGCGCCAGCAGCTCCGGACAGGGCGGAGGCAATGAGCAGTTCTTC. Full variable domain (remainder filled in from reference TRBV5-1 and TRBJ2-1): KAGVTQTPRYLIKTRGQQVTLSCSPISGHRSVSWYQQTPGQGLQFLFEYFSETQRNKGNFPGRFSGRQFSNSRSEMNVSTLELGDSALYLCASSSGQGGGNEQFFGPGTRLTVL.

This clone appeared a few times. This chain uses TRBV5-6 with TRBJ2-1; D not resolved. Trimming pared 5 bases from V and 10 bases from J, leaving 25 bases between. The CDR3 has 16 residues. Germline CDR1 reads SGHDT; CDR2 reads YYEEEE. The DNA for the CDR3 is TGTGCCAGCAGTACCTTACTCGCCTCTAAATCCGAGGAGCAGTTCTTC. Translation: CASSTLLASKSEEQFF.

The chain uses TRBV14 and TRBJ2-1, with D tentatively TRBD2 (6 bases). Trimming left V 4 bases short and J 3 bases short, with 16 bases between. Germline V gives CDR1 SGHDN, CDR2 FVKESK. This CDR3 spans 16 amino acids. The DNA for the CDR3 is TGTGCCAGCAGCCCGCGGGGCGGGGTGGTCTACAATGAGCAGTTCTTC. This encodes CASSPRGGVVYNEQFF.

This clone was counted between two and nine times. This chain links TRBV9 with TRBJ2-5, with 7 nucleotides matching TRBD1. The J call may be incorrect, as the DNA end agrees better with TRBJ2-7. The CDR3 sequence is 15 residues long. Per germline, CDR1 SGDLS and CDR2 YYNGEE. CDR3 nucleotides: TGTGCCAGCAGCTTAGAGGGACAGAGCTCCTACGAGCAGTACTTC. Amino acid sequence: CASSLEGQSSYEQYF.

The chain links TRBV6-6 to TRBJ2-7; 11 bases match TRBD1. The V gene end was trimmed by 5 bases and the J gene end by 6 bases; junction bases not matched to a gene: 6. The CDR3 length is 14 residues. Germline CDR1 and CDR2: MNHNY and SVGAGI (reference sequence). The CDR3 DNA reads TGTGCCAGCAGTGATGGACAGGGGGCCGTCGAGCAGTACTTC. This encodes CASSDGQGAVEQYF.

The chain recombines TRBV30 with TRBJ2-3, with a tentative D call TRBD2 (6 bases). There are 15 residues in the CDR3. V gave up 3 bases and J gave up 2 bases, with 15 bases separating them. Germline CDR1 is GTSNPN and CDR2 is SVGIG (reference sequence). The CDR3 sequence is CAWRVGEDPTDTQYF. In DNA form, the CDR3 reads TGTGCCTGGAGGGTGGGGGAGGACCCCACAGATACGCAGTATTTT.

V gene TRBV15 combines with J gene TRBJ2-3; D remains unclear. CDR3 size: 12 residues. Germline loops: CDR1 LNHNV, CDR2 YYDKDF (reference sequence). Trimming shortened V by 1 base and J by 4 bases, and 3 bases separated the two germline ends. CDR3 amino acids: CATSRAADTQYF. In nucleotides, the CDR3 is TGTGCCACCAGCAGAGCCGCAGATACGCAGTATTTT.

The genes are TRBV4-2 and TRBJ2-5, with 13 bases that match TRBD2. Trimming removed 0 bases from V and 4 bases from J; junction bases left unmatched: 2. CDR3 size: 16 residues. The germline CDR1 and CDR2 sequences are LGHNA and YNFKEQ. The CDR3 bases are TGTGCCAGCAGCCAAGAGGGGACTAGCGGGACAGAGACCCAGTACTTC. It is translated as CASSQEGTSGTETQYF.

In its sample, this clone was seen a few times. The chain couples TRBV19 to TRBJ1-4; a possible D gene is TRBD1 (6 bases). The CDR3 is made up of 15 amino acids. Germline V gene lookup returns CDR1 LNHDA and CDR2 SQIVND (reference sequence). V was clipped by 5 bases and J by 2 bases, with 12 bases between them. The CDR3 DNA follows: TGTGCCAGTAGTGACCACAGGGTGACTAATGAAAAACTGTTTTTT. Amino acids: CASSDHRVTNEKLFF.

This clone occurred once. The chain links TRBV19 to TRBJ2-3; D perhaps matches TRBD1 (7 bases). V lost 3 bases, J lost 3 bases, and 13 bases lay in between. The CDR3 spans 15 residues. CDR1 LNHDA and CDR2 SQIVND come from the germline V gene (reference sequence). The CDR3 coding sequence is TGTGCCAGTAGTATTTTGACAGGGAGGACAGATACGCAGTATTTT. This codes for CASSILTGRTDTQYF.

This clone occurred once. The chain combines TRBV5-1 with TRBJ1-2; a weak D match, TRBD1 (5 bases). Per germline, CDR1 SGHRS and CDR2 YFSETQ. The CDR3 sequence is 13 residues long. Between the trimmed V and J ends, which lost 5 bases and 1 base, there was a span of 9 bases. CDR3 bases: TGCGCCAGCAGGAAAGACAGTAACTATGGCTACACCTTC. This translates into CASRKDSNYGYTF. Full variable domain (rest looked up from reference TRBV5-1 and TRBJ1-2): KAGVTQTPRYLIKTRGQQVTLSCSPISGHRSVSWYQQTPGQGLQFLFEYFSETQRNKGNFPGRFSGRQFSNSRSEMNVSTLELGDSALYLCASRKDSNYGYTFGSGTRLTVV.

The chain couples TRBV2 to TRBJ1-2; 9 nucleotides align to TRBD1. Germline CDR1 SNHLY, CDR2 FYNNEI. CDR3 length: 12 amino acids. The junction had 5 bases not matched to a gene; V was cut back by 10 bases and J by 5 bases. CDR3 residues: CATTGTGYGYTF. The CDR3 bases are TGTGCCACAACGGGGACAGGGTATGGCTACACCTTC.